This TCR beta chain emerged from a study of identical twins listed by TCRdb under 2016. Turning to the overall study: To test whether fetal clonotypes persist, this study deep-sequenced TCR alpha and beta repertoires from monozygotic twins, from unrelated adults of various ages, and from cord blood. To rule out contamination, the twin experiments were replicated at different times with different library preparation protocols.

Study-wide findings and limitations: Fewer insertions were carried by abundant cord blood beta clonotypes; a weaker similar trend was observed in young adult naive repertoires, while no such trend was observed in memory repertoires. Because the same donors could not be followed over many years, conclusions were based on cross-sectional statistical analysis. Zero-insertion analyses could be partly confounded by invariant T cells such as MAIT and iNKT, though diverse VJ usage argued against such confounding for most clonotypes. In monozygotic twins, recombination models systematically underestimated out-of-frame TCR alpha sharing, but the models matched the sharing seen between unrelated individuals. Compared with coincidental sharing between unrelated individuals, out-of-frame TCR alpha sequences shared between twins had an excess of sequences with low generation probability. Excess twin sharing in beta out-of-frame sequences was weaker because fewer shared sequences lowered the signal-to-noise ratio.

All donors were healthy Caucasians. Three pairs of female monozygotic twins, all aged 18 to 29 years, made up the twin cohort. CD4+ and CD8+ T cell populations were isolated with positive isolation kits from Invitrogen. A note on this clonotype: Its specific antigen is unknown. No base quality information exists; no much larger clone differs at one position.

Libraries were prepared through 5' RACE. The data were produced on an Illumina HiSeq 2000. Template switching added a universal primer binding site, and the final cDNA carried a unique molecular identifier that allowed TCR cDNA molecules to be counted accurately. Specific primers in the conserved constant-segment region were used to synthesize first-strand cDNA for TCR alpha and beta chains. To control for contamination, every cDNA library was double barcoded, receiving both a SMART-Mk sample barcode and Illumina barcodes. TruSeq adapter sequences and Illumina sample barcodes were added in two successive PCR steps. The TCR alpha and beta cDNA libraries were sequenced on the Illumina HiSeq platform using custom primers. For the original study's pipeline: MiGEC processed the raw reads to extract unique molecular identifiers, while MiXCR was used to determine the CDR3 positions. For each individual, recombination models were inferred using an EM algorithm with the repgenHMM and IGoR tools. The tcR package in R was used for shared clonotype analysis, with sharing normalized by the product of cloneset sizes. To study raw recombination without the effects of thymic and clonal selection, out-of-frame nonproductive sequences were analyzed. TCRdb redid the processing of the public reads, applying fastp at Q25 and MiXCR, and retained in-frame beta chains. Every entry covers one CDR3 protein and lists the most common genes and DNA from its rows. TCRdb, not the authors, supplied the V and J calls. A total of 230,000 or so distinct CDR3 sequences appear in this sample, approximately 8.6% of them only once. The leading ten clones occupy approximately 3% of the sample.

V is pruned by 0 bases and J by 3 bases, leaving 13 bases of the junction without a gene match. Via the germline V gene, CDR1 is MGHRA and CDR2 YSYEKL. From its cysteine to its phenylalanine, the CDR3 spans 19 amino acids. Solely the CDR3 DNA is kept, with 57 bases framed from the first base. This sample was also put to use in a study of yellow fever vaccine responses in identical twins. The second study also describes: The authors reported that the T cell response to vaccination in identical twins appeared partly convergent and partly personalized. In identical twins, the study followed T cell clones that responded to the vaccine with precision.

The source is a woman under 30 in good health. The sample taken for sequencing was CD8+ T cells sorted from blood. The rearrangement combines TRBV4-1 with TRBJ2-2; TRBD2 fits 7 bases in the junction. The base sequence is TGCGCCAGCAGCCAAGAGGGAGGGTTCGCCTCCTTCTACACCGGGGAGCTGTTTTTT. Its translation reads: CASSQEGGFASFYTGELFF.